The T cell receptor beta chain under discussion was sequenced for a study of shared clonotypes between healthy human individuals. Study-wide results and caveats: When naive CD4 clonotypes were compared across a few donors, about 4.8% were shared. Sequencing depth was expected to affect clonotype sharing among donors.

Concerning this clone itself: Its antigen is not known.

This CDR3 contains 19 residues. Germline assignment: CDR1 SGDLS and CDR2 YYNGEE. The trim removed 0 bases at V and 1 base at J, leaving 15 bases unmatched. Adult donors, all healthy and HIV-negative, had no recent acute infections or vaccinations. The assay was immunoSEQ multiplex PCR, and TCRdb's table has in-frame clones only and misses some. The data contain about 2.4 million clones, roughly 93% of them singletons. The receptor comes from a man aged 18 to 30 in good health. Some clones in this sample may be carry-over from other donors' samples. Sequenced: naive CD4+ T cells from PBMCs. Specified subset: CD45RA+ positively selected. The chain employs TRBV9 and TRBJ2-5, with 7 bases matching TRBD2. CDR3 protein: CASSVGQGRASGLQETQYF. In DNA, the CDR3 is TGTGCCAGCAGCGTAGGTCAAGGACGGGCTAGCGGCCTCCAAGAGACCCAGTACTTC.